The T cell receptor beta chain described here comes from a study of response to subunit inactivated influenza vaccine. TCRdb processed the RT-PCR reads anew with MiXCR; each CDR3 protein has one entry. Among approximately 480,000 distinct CDR3 sequences listed, 9.5% to 13% were seen once. This clonotype was detected many times. Its antigen is unidentified. Study conclusions and caveats: Few additional T cells are recruited per seasonal influenza vaccination, authors suggested.

The CDR3 is 18 amino acids. The ends lost 6 bases at V and 1 base at J; junction bases unmatched: 9. Germline V gene lookup returns CDR1 MNHEY and CDR2 SVGAGI. V gene TRBV6-5 combines with J gene TRBJ2-2; 12 bases match TRBD1. The specimen was PBMCs from blood, collected roughly 6 weeks after vaccination. The source of this sequence is a man aged 50 to 59 who received an inactivated influenza vaccine. The CDR3 region has the DNA TGTGCCAGCAGACCCGGGACAGGGGGCGCGGGGAACACCGGGGAGCTGTTTTTT. Translating gives CASRPGTGGAGNTGELFF.